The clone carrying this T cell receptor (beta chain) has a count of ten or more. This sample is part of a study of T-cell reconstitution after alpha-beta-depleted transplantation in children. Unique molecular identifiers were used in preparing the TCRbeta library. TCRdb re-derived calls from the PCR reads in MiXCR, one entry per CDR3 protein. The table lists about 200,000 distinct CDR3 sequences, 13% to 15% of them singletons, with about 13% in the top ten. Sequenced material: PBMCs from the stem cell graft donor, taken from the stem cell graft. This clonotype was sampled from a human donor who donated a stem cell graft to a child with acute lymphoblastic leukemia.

CDR3 bases: TGCGCCAGCAGCTTGGCTAGCGGGAGGCCCCAGACCCAGTACTTC. It is translated as CASSLASGRPQTQYF. The V gene is TRBV5-1, the J gene TRBJ2-5; 11 positions match TRBD2. The trim removed 0 bases at V and 6 bases at J, leaving 4 bases unmatched. This CDR3 spans 15 amino acids. Germline V CDR1 and CDR2: SGHRS, YFSETQ.